These 23 T cell receptor beta chains were sequenced from one sample in a study of blood T cells in healthy people across ages. Sample-barcoded 5' priming and a J-beta primer mix drove a second PCR of roughly 6 to 12 cycles. TCRdb analysed the 5' RACE reads with MiXCR anew, one entry per CDR3 protein. The sample has 1.5 million to 2 million distinct CDR3 sequences, over 25% seen once. The sequenced sample consisted of blood. The receptor set was obtained from a woman in her twenties or thirties in good health.

The sample holds many counts of this clonotype. V gene TRBV4-1 combines with J gene TRBJ2-3; the match to TRBD2 covers 12 bases. In germline, CDR1 is MGHRA, CDR2 YSYEKL. With V trimmed by 0 bases and J by 4 bases, 2 bases remained unmatched. This CDR3 is built from 16 residues. In nucleotides, the CDR3 is TGCGCCAGCAGCCAAGATCCTAGCGGGGGGGCAGATACGCAGTATTTT. Amino acid sequence: CASSQDPSGGADTQYF.

The chain has TRBV7-2 and TRBJ1-2; TRBD1 is a possible D gene (5 bases). The CDR3 is 15 residues long. V was pared by 1 base and J by 2 bases, with 11 bases between. Germline V gene lookup returns CDR1 SGHTA and CDR2 FQGNSA. The CDR3 DNA sequence: TGTGCCAGCAGCTTAGGCAGGGTTGTCAACTATGGCTACACCTTC. Amino acids: CASSLGRVVNYGYTF.

This chain joins TRBV6-2 or TRBV6-3 and TRBJ1-2; 8 bases match TRBD1. Germline lookup yields CDR1 MNHEY and CDR2 SVGEGT. Trimming cost V 5 bases and J 4 bases; bases outside gene matches: 15. The CDR3 is 17 amino acids. The CDR3: CASSHAGGEGIVYGYTF. The DNA of the CDR3 is TGTGCCAGCAGTCACGCAGGGGGCGAGGGTATCGTCTATGGCTACACCTTC.

This clonotype was detected many times. This rearrangement joins TRBV14 to TRBJ2-5, with D unresolved. V was pared by 0 bases and J by 4 bases, with 9 bases between. Germline CDR1 reads SGHDN; CDR2 reads FVKESK. CDR3 size: 14 residues. CDR3 in DNA: TGTGCCAGCAGCCAAGACGCTTGGGTAGAGACCCAGTACTTC. Translation: CASSQDAWVETQYF.

This clonotype appeared many times. The J gene is TRBJ2-1, the V gene TRBV29-1; possibly TRBD1 for D (5 bases). The CDR3 extends over 11 amino acids. Germline V lookup: CDR1 SQVTM, CDR2 ANQGSEA. V lost 5 bases to trimming and J lost 7 bases, with 9 bases between them. As DNA, the CDR3 is TGCAGCGTTTTAGGGGTGAATGAGCAGTTCTTC. As protein: CSVLGVNEQFF.

This clonotype was seen a handful of times. The V and J genes are TRBV15 and TRBJ1-1, with D possibly matching TRBD1 (5 bases). The CDR3 consists of 15 residues. CDR1 and CDR2 (germline): LNHNV, YYDKDF (reference sequence). V lost 0 bases and J lost 3, with 11 bases in between. CDR3 nucleotide sequence: TGTGCCACCAGCAGAGATGGTACAGGTTACACTGAAGCTTTCTTT. It encodes CATSRDGTGYTEAFF.

This clonotype appeared a few times. V gene TRBV10-3 combines with J gene TRBJ2-7; 9 nucleotides match TRBD1. Germline CDR1 ENHRY, CDR2 SYGVKD. Trimming at V came to 0 bases and at J to 5 bases, leaving 2 bases not matched to a gene. The CDR3 has 14 residues. CDR3 residues: CAISESRDRDEQYF. Written as DNA, the CDR3 is TGTGCCATCAGTGAGTCCCGGGACAGGGACGAGCAGTACTTC.

This chain connects TRBV27 to TRBJ2-1; 10 bases agree with TRBD2. Germline V lookup: CDR1 MNHEY, CDR2 SMNVEV (reference sequence). The V and J ends lost 5 bases and 8 bases, in that order; junction bases with no gene match: 12. The CDR3 spans 16 residues. The CDR3 DNA reads as TGTGCCAGCAGTCCGAGGCTAGCGGGAGTGAAAGATGAGCAGTTCTTC. This translates into CASSPRLAGVKDEQFF.

The chain combines TRBV27 with TRBJ2-3; tentative D call: TRBD2 (6 bases). The CDR3 totals 16 residues. V was trimmed by 8 bases and J by 7 bases, leaving 25 bases between them. CDR1 is MNHEY and CDR2 is SMNVEV in the germline V gene (reference sequence). DNA for the CDR3: TGTGCCAGCGGTAGCTGGGGGGAGGCCAAACCTTATACGCAGTATTTT. This codes for CASGSWGEAKPYTQYF.

In DNA, the CDR3 is TGTGCCAGCAGCTTAGACACTCTCTGCGGGGGGCATAGATACGATACGCAGTATTTT. Translation: CASSLDTLCGGHRYDTQYF. The chain has TRBV11-2 and TRBJ2-3; 8 bases are shared with TRBD2. Germline CDR1 is SGHAT and CDR2 is FQNNGV. The ends lost 0 bases at V and 6 bases at J; junction bases unmatched: 17. CDR3 length: 19 amino acids.

Of note for this clonotype: A junction boundary mismatches the germline segment, possibly from a read error. This sequence joins TRBV6-1 and TRBJ2-7; D unclear. The CDR3 length is 13 residues. Germline V gives CDR1 MNHNS, CDR2 SASEGT. The CDR3 spells CASSASVSCEQYF. The DNA for the CDR3 is TGTGCCAGCAGTGCGTCAGTTTCCTGCGAGCAGTACTTC.

This clonotype has ten or more counts. The rearrangement links TRBV5-1 to TRBJ2-7; TRBD2 matches 7 bases. Germline loops: CDR1 SGHRS, CDR2 YFSETQ. J lost 3 bases, V lost 4 bases, and 7 bases had no gene match. The length of the CDR3 is 14 residues. DNA of the CDR3: TGCGCCAGCAGCGCGTCAGGCGGGGGCTACGAGCAGTACTTC. Its translation: CASSASGGGYEQYF.

This clonotype was observed a few times. This chain joins TRBV12-3 or TRBV12-4 and TRBJ2-3, with D possibly matching TRBD2 (5 bases). The V end lost 7 bases, the J end lost 4 bases, and 18 bases lay between the germline ends. The length of the CDR3 is 15 residues. The CDR3 DNA follows: TGTGCCAGCACCCCTTCTAGCCCCTCGGCAGATACGCAGTATTTT. Its translation: CASTPSSPSADTQYF.

The rearrangement uses TRBV20-1 and TRBJ2-7; TRBD2 might be the D (6 bases). This CDR3 region has 14 residues. The V and J ends lost 2 bases and 1 base respectively, with 12 bases between them. Germline V gene data show CDR1 as DFQATT and CDR2 as SNEGSKA (reference sequence). In nucleotides, the CDR3 is TGCAGTGCTAGATCGGGACTCCTATCCTACGAGCAGTACTTC. Translating it yields CSARSGLLSYEQYF.

On this clonotype: A much more abundant neighbour one base away suggests this may be a read error. J is TRBJ2-1 and V is TRBV10-3; D is undetermined. The CDR3 extends over 12 amino acids. The germline CDR1 and CDR2 sequences are ENHRY and SYGVKD. The V end was cut by 3 bases, the J end by 13 bases, with 13 bases between. The CDR3 DNA reads TGTGCCATCAGTGACACCTTGAAGACCCAGTTCTTC. Translating gives CAISDTLKTQFF.

This clonotype has just a few counts. The junction and the germline gene differ at one end; a read error may be behind it. This sequence joins TRBV4-3 and TRBJ2-3; 8 bases match TRBD1. The CDR3 length is 15 residues. The germline CDR1 and CDR2 sequences are LGHNA and YSLEER. CDR3 in DNA: TGCGCCAGCAGCCAGACACAGGGGGGCACCGATACGCAGTATTTT. Its translation is CASSQTQGGTDTQYF.

Notes on this clonotype: A much larger clone sits a single nucleotide away, making a read error possible. This chain links TRBV6-5 with TRBJ2-7, with D perhaps TRBD1 or TRBD2 (5 bases each). Germline assignment: CDR1 MNHEY and CDR2 SVGAGI. The CDR3 spans 14 residues. The CDR3 DNA sequence: TGTGCCAGCAGGTACTCGGGGACGGTATACGAGCAGTACTTC. It codes for CASRYSGTVYEQYF.

This clonotype has only a few counts. The chain carries TRBV5-1 and TRBJ1-2; D may be TRBD1 (5 bases). CDR3 length equals 16 residues. V lost 0 bases and J 1 base, leaving 13 bases between the germline ends. CDR1 is SGHRS and CDR2 is YFSETQ in the germline V gene. Here the CDR3 reads CASSLVVDSNNYGYTF. CDR3 bases: TGCGCCAGCAGCTTGGTAGTAGACAGCAATAACTATGGCTACACCTTC.

This clonotype appeared many times. The chain uses TRBV12-5 and TRBJ2-4; the D gene is possibly TRBD1 (6 bases). Germline values: CDR1 LGHNT, CDR2 FRNRAP. Trimming removed 6 bases at V and 1 base at J, with 10 bases between. The CDR3 extends over 14 amino acids. The CDR3 nucleotides are TGTGCTAGTGGCAGGGGTAATGCCAAAAACATTCAGTACTTC. This gives the protein CASGRGNAKNIQYF.

The chain carries TRBV20-1 and TRBJ2-1; either TRBD1 or TRBD2 may supply D (5 bases each). Trimming removed 5 bases from V and 5 bases from J, with 13 bases in between. This CDR3 has 13 residues. Germline values: CDR1 DFQATT, CDR2 SNEGSKA (reference sequence). This CDR3 reads CSARRGRNNEQFF. DNA of the CDR3: TGCAGTGCTCGACGGGGCCGTAACAATGAGCAGTTCTTC.

The chain joins TRBV10-3 to TRBJ2-1; TRBD2 is a possible D gene (5 bases). Trimming stripped 0 bases from V and 7 bases from J, with 22 bases between. The CDR3 covers 18 residues. Looked up from germline, CDR1 is ENHRY and CDR2 is SYGVKD. The CDR3 loop reads CAISESGPEGAPANEQFF. The CDR3 DNA reads TGTGCCATCAGTGAGTCTGGCCCCGAGGGAGCACCGGCGAATGAGCAGTTCTTC.

Many counts were recorded for this clonotype. One junction end disagrees with the germline gene, perhaps due to a read error. This chain uses TRBV5-1 with TRBJ1-4; 11 nucleotides line up with TRBD1. Looked up from germline, CDR1 is SGHRS and CDR2 is YFSETQ. The CDR3 extends over 14 amino acids. The CDR3 loop reads CASSPGQGGEKLFF. The CDR3 DNA reads TGTGCCAGCAGCCCGGGACAGGGGGGCGAAAAACTGTTTTTT.

There are a few counts of this clonotype. The chain links TRBV20-1 to TRBJ2-7, with TRBD1 as a possible D gene (6 bases). The CDR3 has 14 residues. V shed 6 bases and J shed 1 base, with 16 bases lying between them. Germline V CDR1 and CDR2: DFQATT, SNEGSKA (reference sequence). The CDR3 protein is CSAEMDSLSYEQYF. The CDR3 DNA is TGCAGTGCGGAAATGGACAGCCTTTCCTACGAGCAGTACTTC.